Listed below are T cell receptor beta chains from one sample, sequenced in a study of T cells in Graves' hyperthyroidism and ophthalmopathy. MiXCR was run by TCRdb on the multiplex PCR reads, yielding one entry per CDR3 protein. The table lists about half a million distinct CDR3 sequences, less than 25% of them singletons, with around 11% in the top ten. The specimen sequenced was blood. Source of these receptors: a woman aged 25 to 39 with Graves' ophthalmopathy. The CDR3 runs from the conserved cysteine through the conserved F or W. A D gene is named only where the DNA matches it firmly. Part of the rows lack a size; the others show once, few, many or a class for expanded clones.

D gene,V gene,J gene,clone size,CDR3 protein,CDR3 DNA
TRBD2,TRBV28,TRBJ2-5,many,CASSYGGAWTEETQYF,TGTGCCAGCAGTTACGGGGGGGCCTGGACGGAAGAGACCCAGTACTTC
TRBD1,TRBV2,TRBJ1-2,many,CASRPRDRGYGYTF,TGTGCCAGCAGGCCCCGGGACAGGGGCTATGGCTACACCTTC
TRBD1,TRBV28,TRBJ1-5,many,CASSLWNAGTGVPHSNQPQHF,TGTGCCAGCAGTTTATGGAACGCCGGGACAGGGGTACCCCATAGCAATCAGCCCCAGCATTTT
TRBD2,TRBV7-2,TRBJ2-5,-,CASSLGSGERETQYF,TGTGCCAGCAGCTTAGGTAGCGGGGAACGAGAGACCCAGTACTTC
-,TRBV11-1,TRBJ1-1,many,CASSLDRLPAFF,TGTGCCAGCAGCCTGGACAGACTTCCAGCTTTCTTT
-,TRBV19,TRBJ1-2,-,CATRDGNYGYTF,TGTGCCACTAGAGACGGGAACTATGGCTACACCTTC
TRBD1,TRBV6-1,TRBJ2-3,-,CASSETGGADTQYF,TGTGCCAGCAGTGAAACAGGGGGCGCGGATACGCAGTATTTT
-,TRBV28,TRBJ1-2,-,CASSTQSTGGNGYTF,TGTGCCAGCAGTACCCAGTCGACAGGAGGGAATGGCTACACCTTC
-,TRBV6-5,TRBJ1-1,-,CASSFNRGGNTEAFF,TGTGCCAGCAGTTTCAACCGGGGAGGGAACACTGAAGCTTTCTTT
-,TRBV6-5,TRBJ2-2,many,CASSLRGSWGTGELFF,TGTGCCAGCAGTTTAAGAGGGTCGTGGGGCACCGGGGAGCTGTTTTTT
-,TRBV12-3/TRBV12-4,TRBJ2-7,-,CASSARPSSAYEQYF,TGTGCCAGCAGTGCCCGACCCAGCAGTGCCTACGAGCAGTACTTC
-,TRBV6-1,TRBJ1-2,-,CASSRTGSTYGYTF,TGTGCCAGCAGTCGAACAGGGAGCACCTATGGCTACACCTTC
-,TRBV28,TRBJ2-7,many,CASSPNYAYEQYF,TGTGCCAGCAGTCCCAACTATGCCTACGAGCAGTACTTC
-,TRBV10-3,TRBJ1-1,many,CAIKRQQGNTEAFF,TGTGCCATCAAAAGACAACAGGGGAACACTGAAGCTTTCTTT
-,TRBV5-6,TRBJ2-5,-,CASSLRLGGQETKYF,TGTGCCAGCAGCTTACGGTTAGGAGGTCAAGAGACCAAGTACTTC
-,TRBV24-1,TRBJ1-2,many,CATRGPGLYGYTF,TGTGCCACGCGTGGTCCAGGGTTGTATGGCTACACCTTC
TRBD1,TRBV28,TRBJ1-2,-,CASRHNDRGRYGYTF,TGTGCCAGCAGGCATAATGACAGGGGGCGTTATGGCTACACCTTC
-,TRBV19,TRBJ1-1,many,CASSILPNTEAFF,TGTGCCAGTAGTATTCTTCCGAACACTGAAGCTTTCTTT
-,TRBV15,TRBJ1-5,many,CATSSLGTANQPQHF,TGTGCCACCAGCAGTCTAGGGACTGCAAATCAGCCCCAGCATTTT
-,TRBV2,TRBJ2-2,few,CATQEWNTGELFF,TGTGCCACCCAGGAATGGAACACCGGGGAGCTGTTTTTT
-,TRBV7-8,TRBJ1-5,-,CASSETAGGQPQHF,TGTGCCAGCTCTGAGACGGCTGGAGGTCAGCCCCAGCATTTT
TRBD1,TRBV20-1,TRBJ2-7,medium-sized,CSAQSGTDYEQYF,TGCAGTGCGCAATCCGGGACAGACTACGAGCAGTACTTC
-,TRBV4-1,TRBJ2-2,few,CASSQWGVGPNTGELFF,TGCGCCAGCAGCCAATGGGGGGTTGGTCCGAACACCGGGGAGCTGTTTTTT
-,TRBV6-5,TRBJ2-5,many,CASSYGFGLETQYF,TGTGCCAGCAGTTACGGTTTTGGCCTCGAGACCCAGTACTTC
-,TRBV15,TRBJ1-1,many,CATSRDRTMNTEAFF,TGTGCCACCAGCAGAGATCGAACTATGAACACTGAAGCTTTCTTT
-,TRBV11-2,TRBJ2-7,-,CASSLEAGTPAEQYF,TGTGCCAGCAGCTTAGAGGCGGGAACCCCCGCCGAGCAGTACTTC
TRBD1,TRBV15,TRBJ1-1,many,CATSRDRQGGTEAFF,TGTGCCACCAGCAGAGATCGACAGGGGGGTACTGAAGCTTTCTTT
TRBD1,TRBV12-3/TRBV12-4,TRBJ1-2,many,CASTLGTAYYGYTF,TGTGCCAGCACCCTCGGGACAGCCTACTATGGCTACACCTTC
-,TRBV6-1,TRBJ2-5,many,CASKQGETQYF,TGTGCCAGCAAACAGGGAGAGACCCAGTACTTC
TRBD2,TRBV4-3,TRBJ2-5,many,CASSQAFWLAGEKETQYF,TGCGCCAGCAGCCAAGCCTTCTGGTTAGCGGGAGAAAAAGAGACCCAGTACTTC
-,TRBV12-3/TRBV12-4,TRBJ1-1,many,CASSLLGTTEAFF,TGTGCCAGCAGTTTATTGGGGACTACAGAAGCTTTCTTT
-,TRBV6-1,TRBJ1-6,many,CASRRIDRWEGSPLHF,TGTGCCAGCAGGAGAATCGACAGGTGGGAAGGATCACCCCTCCACTTT
TRBD1,TRBV20-1,TRBJ1-2,many,CSATGTGGYTF,TGCAGTGCTACAGGGACAGGCGGCTACACCTTC
-,TRBV11-2,TRBJ1-2,-,CASSPIQPGLGGPGYTF,TGTGCCAGCAGCCCCATTCAACCGGGACTTGGTGGTCCTGGCTACACCTTC